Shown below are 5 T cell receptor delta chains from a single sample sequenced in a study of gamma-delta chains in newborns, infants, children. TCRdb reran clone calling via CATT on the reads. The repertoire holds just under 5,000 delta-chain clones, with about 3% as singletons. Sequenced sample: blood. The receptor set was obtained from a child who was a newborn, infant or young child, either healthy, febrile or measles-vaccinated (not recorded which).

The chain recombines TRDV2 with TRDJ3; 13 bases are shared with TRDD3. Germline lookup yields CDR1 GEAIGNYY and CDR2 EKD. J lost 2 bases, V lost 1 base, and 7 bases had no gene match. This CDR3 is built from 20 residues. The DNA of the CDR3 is TGTGCCTGTGACACTGTACTGGGGGATACGAAAACCTGGGACACCCGACAGATGTTTTTC. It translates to CACDTVLGDTKTWDTRQMFF.

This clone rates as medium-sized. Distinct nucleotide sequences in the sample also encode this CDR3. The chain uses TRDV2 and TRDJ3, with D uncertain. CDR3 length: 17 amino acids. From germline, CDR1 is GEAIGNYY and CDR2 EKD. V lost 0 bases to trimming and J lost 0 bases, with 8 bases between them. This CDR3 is CACDTTGSSWDTRQMFF. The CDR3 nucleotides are TGTGCCTGTGACACCACCGGGAGCTCCTGGGACACCCGACAGATGTTTTTC.

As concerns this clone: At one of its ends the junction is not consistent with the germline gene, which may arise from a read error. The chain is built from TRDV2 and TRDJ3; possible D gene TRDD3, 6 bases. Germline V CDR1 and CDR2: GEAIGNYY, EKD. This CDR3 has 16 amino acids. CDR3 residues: CACEGMSSWDTRQVFF. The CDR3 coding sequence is TGTGCCTGTGAGGGGATGAGCTCCTGGGACACCCGACAGGTGTTTTTC.

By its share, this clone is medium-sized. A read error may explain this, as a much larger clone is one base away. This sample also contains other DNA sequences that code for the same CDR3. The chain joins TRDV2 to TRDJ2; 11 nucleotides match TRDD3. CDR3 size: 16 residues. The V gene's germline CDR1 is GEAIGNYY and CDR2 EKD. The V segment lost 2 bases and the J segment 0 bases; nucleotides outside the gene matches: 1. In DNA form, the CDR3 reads TGTGCCTGTGACAAACTGGGGGATACTTTGACAGCACAACTCTTCTTT. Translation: CACDKLGDTLTAQLFF.

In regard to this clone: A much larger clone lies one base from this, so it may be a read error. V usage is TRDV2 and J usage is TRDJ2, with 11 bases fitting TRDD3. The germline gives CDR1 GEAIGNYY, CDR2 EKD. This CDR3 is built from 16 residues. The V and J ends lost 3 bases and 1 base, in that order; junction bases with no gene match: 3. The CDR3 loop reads CACDVLGDNLTAQLFF. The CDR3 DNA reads TGTGCCTGTGACGTACTGGGGGATAATTTGACAGCACAACTCTTCTTT.